The clone carrying this T cell receptor beta chain was observed at least ten times. Its antigen is still unknown. V lost 3 bases and J lost 2; bases outside the gene matches: 4. The CDR3 is made up of 15 amino acids. Germline CDR1 is LGHDT and CDR2 is YNNKEL (reference sequence). The sample is drawn from a study of regulatory T cells in long-lasting Graves disease. Points from the study as a whole: Newly diagnosed Graves' patients had higher TCR diversity than persistent ones.

The time point here: newly diagnosed GD, antithyroid drugs for less than 3 months. PBMC-derived RNA was used for the TCR library. Criteria from the American Thyroid Association guidelines were applied to diagnose Graves' disease. Arm-PCR of CDR3 regions and iRepertoire HTBI primers were used to build TCR beta libraries. Original methodology: Identification yielded approximately 66 TRBV and under 15 TRBJ segments across samples. MiXCR was run by TCRdb on the multiplex PCR reads, yielding one entry per CDR3 protein. Here the V and J calls rest on TCRdb's processing, not on the authors' analysis. This table has 350,000 to 550,000 distinct CDR3 sequences, around 14% appearing once. The same sample was also studied in work on T cells in Graves' hyperthyroidism and ophthalmopathy. As that report states: In patients aged 18 to 65, hyperthyroidism was newly diagnosed, with duration under 2 months.

This receptor was taken from a woman aged 25 to 39 with Graves disease. This sample comprised peripheral blood mononuclear cells (PBMCs), obtained at new diagnosis, from a patient treated with antithyroid drugs. This sequence joins TRBV3-1 and TRBJ2-3; TRBD2 matches at 8 bases. The CDR3 sequence is CASSHSGSLTDTQYF. As DNA, the CDR3 is TGTGCCAGCAGCCACAGCGGGAGCCTCACAGATACGCAGTATTTT.